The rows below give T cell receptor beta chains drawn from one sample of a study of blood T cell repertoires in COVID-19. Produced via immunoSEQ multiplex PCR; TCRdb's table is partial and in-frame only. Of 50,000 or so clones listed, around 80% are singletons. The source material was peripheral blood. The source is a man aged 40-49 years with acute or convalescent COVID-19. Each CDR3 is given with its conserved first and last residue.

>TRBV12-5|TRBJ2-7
CASCSRTGISAGYEQYF
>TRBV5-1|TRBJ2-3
CASSFRGTGWGTDTQYF
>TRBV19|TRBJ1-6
CASRTGVSYNSPLHF
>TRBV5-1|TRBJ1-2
CASSSSGIRGGYTF
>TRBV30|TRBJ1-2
CAWTGGYGYTF
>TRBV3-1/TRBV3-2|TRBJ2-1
CASSLGHIDEQFF
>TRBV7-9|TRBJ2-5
CASSHGTGRETQYF
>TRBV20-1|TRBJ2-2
CSASMGVSDTGELFF
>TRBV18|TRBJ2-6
CASSPLREAGANVLTF
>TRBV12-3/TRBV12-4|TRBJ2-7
CASTSDRDHEQYF
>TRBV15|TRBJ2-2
CATSRDRTGPTGELFF
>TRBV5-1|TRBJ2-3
CASSLGLSTGTDTQYF
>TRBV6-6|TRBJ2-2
CASTSILTGELFF
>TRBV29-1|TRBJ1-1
CSVDRNMNTEAFF
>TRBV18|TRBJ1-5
CASSPSRGNQPQHF
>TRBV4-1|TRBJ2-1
CASSRERRGSYNEQFF
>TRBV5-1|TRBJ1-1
CASSLEGAAEAFF
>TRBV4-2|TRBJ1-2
CASSQGTGGPYGYTF
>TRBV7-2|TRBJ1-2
CASNYLGGTGQVGGYTF
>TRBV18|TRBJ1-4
CASSPNPGEKLFF
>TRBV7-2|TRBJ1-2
CASSLSTGGFYGYTF
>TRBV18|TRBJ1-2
CASSPREQGVGYTF
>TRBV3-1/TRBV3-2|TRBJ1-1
CASQGHLNTEAFF
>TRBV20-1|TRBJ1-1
CSASLGLGNTEAFF
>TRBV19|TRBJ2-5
CASSRGGVPQETQYF
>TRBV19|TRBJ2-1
CASSLLAGGPWFF